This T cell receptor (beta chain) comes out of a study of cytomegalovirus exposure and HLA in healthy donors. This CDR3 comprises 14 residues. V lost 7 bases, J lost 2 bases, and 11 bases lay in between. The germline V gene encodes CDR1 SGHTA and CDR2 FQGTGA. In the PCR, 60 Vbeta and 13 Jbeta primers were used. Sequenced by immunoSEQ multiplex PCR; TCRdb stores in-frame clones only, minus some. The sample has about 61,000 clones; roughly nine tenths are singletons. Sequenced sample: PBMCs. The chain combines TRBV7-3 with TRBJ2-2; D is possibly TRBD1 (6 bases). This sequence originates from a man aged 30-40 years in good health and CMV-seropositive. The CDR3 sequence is CASTRDTNTGELFF. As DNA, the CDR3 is TGTGCCAGCACCCGGGACACTAACACCGGGGAGCTGTTTTTT. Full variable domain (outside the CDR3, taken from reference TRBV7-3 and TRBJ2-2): GAGVSQTPSNKVTEKGKYVELRCDPISGHTALYWYRQSLGQGPEFLIYFQGTGAADDSGLPNDRFFAVRPEGSVSTLKIQRTERGDSAVYLCASTRDTNTGELFFGEGSRLTVL.